The 16 T cell receptor beta chains presented below share a single source sample, sequenced in a study of Graves' ophthalmopathy and Graves' hyperthyroidism. RNA transcripts served as template for amplifying TCR beta CDR3 sequences. The first-round RT-PCR employed HTBI primers together with the Qiagen OneStep RT-PCR kit. A multiplex PCR was then performed as the second round. Using its own MiXCR run on the multiplex PCR reads, TCRdb lists one record per CDR3 protein. The sample lists more than 1,000,000 distinct CDR3 sequences, around a third seen once, with 11% in the top ten. The sample consisted of peripheral blood or thyroid tissue (not recorded which). The receptors shown here come from an adult man with Graves' hyperthyroidism.

This clonotype occurred many times. V is TRBV5-1 and J is TRBJ1-6, with D unresolved. With 6 bases removed from V and 6 bases from J, the gap between germline ends came to 10 bases. The CDR3 covers 13 residues. Germline V gives CDR1 SGHRS, CDR2 YFSETQ. The CDR3 region has the DNA TGCGCCAGCACGCATAGCTCTAATTCACCCCTCCACTTT. It encodes CASTHSSNSPLHF.

This clonotype turned up a few times. The CDR3 DNA sequence: TGCAGCGTTGCGGAGGGAAGTGGCTCCTACGAGCAGTACTTC. As protein: CSVAEGSGSYEQYF. The rearrangement joins TRBV29-1 to TRBJ2-7; D may be TRBD2 (6 bases). This CDR3 is 14 amino acids long. Germline V CDR1 and CDR2: SQVTM, ANQGSEA. The ends were cut back, 4 bases at V and 0 bases at J, with 13 bases in the middle.

This sequence joins TRBV2 and TRBJ2-7; D is possibly TRBD1 (6 bases). Germline loops: CDR1 SNHLY, CDR2 FYNNEI. CDR3 length: 13 residues. Deletions cut 6 bases from V and 3 bases from J, with 12 bases between. CDR3 in amino acids: CASSEDRFYEQYF. The CDR3 DNA follows: TGTGCCAGCAGCGAGGACAGATTCTACGAGCAGTACTTC. Complete variable domain (other parts from reference TRBV2 and TRBJ2-7): EPEVTQTPSHQVTQMGQEVILRCVPISNHLYFYWYRQILGQKVEFLVSFYNNEISEKSEIFDDQFSVERPDGSNFTLKIRSTKLEDSAMYFCASSEDRFYEQYFGPGTRLTVT.

This clonotype appeared a few times. This sequence joins TRBV10-3 and TRBJ2-5; TRBD2 matches at 10 bases. There are 15 residues in the CDR3. J was trimmed by 5 bases and V by 11 bases; bases with no gene match: 14. Germline-derived CDR1 and CDR2 are ENHRY and SYGVKD. The CDR3 spells CAVGEASGSGETQYF. The CDR3 coding sequence is TGTGCCGTGGGAGAGGCTAGCGGGAGTGGGGAGACCCAGTACTTC.

This clonotype was seen many times. V gene TRBV7-2 combines with J gene TRBJ2-7; 12 positions agree with TRBD2. Trimming removed 1 base from V and 3 bases from J; junction bases left unmatched: 7. The germline V gene has CDR1 SGHTA and CDR2 FQGNSA. The CDR3 length is 17 residues. This CDR3 is CASSLGASGRAFYEQYF. For the CDR3, the DNA is TGTGCCAGCAGCTTAGGTGCTAGCGGGAGGGCCTTCTACGAGCAGTACTTC.

This clonotype has a handful of counts. This rearrangement joins TRBV12-3 or TRBV12-4 to TRBJ2-7, with TRBD2 identical over 7 bases. Trimming removed 4 bases from V and 6 bases from J; junction bases left unmatched: 9. The CDR3 totals 14 residues. The CDR3 DNA is TGTGCCAGCAGTTCTCTTGGCGGGAGAGTCGAGCAGTACTTC. As protein: CASSSLGGRVEQYF.

About this clonotype: A read error may produce the germline difference seen at one junction end. V usage is TRBV7-9 and J usage is TRBJ1-6, with 9 positions matching TRBD1. Germline assignment: CDR1 SEHNR and CDR2 FQNEAQ (reference sequence). The CDR3 is 17 residues long. The DNA of the CDR3 is TGCGCCAGCAGCTTAGCGGACAGGGGATATAGGAATTCACCCCTCCACTTT. Translated, it gives CASSLADRGYRNSPLHF.

This clonotype was picked up many times. The chain combines TRBV9 with TRBJ2-6, with 8 bases that match TRBD1. The CDR3 is 21 residues long. Germline V CDR1 and CDR2: SGDLS, YYNGEE. V was clipped by 0 bases and J by 2 bases; unmatched bases: 16. This CDR3 is CASSVEYRWDRSSPGANVLTF. The CDR3 coding sequence is TGTGCCAGCAGCGTAGAGTATAGGTGGGACAGGTCATCGCCTGGGGCCAACGTCCTGACTTTC.

This clonotype showed up many times. The chain recombines TRBV19 with TRBJ2-7; D uncertain. The V and J ends lost 5 bases and 0 bases respectively, with 8 bases between them. Germline V gene sequence: CDR1 LNHDA, CDR2 SQIVND (reference sequence). This CDR3 spans 13 amino acids. This CDR3 reads CASSADTSYEQYF. In DNA form, the CDR3 reads TGTGCCAGTAGTGCCGACACCTCCTACGAGCAGTACTTC.

Of note for this clonotype: A read error may explain this, as a much larger clone is one base away. The J gene is TRBJ1-5, the V gene TRBV7-9, with D maybe TRBD1 (5 bases). CDR3 length: 15 amino acids. V dropped 8 bases and J dropped 0 bases, with 14 bases sitting between them. Germline V gene sequence: CDR1 SEHNR, CDR2 FQNEAQ (reference sequence). CDR3 protein: CASSDGGYSNQPQHF. DNA of the CDR3: TGTGCCAGCTCCGATGGGGGTTATAGCAATCAGCCCCAGCATTTT.

V usage is TRBV19 and J usage is TRBJ1-2; D may be TRBD1 (6 bases). V lost 2 bases and J lost 8, with 18 bases in between. Germline V gene data show CDR1 as LNHDA and CDR2 as SQIVND (reference sequence). The CDR3 spans 15 residues. The CDR3 DNA reads as TGTGCCAGTAGTATAAGTCGAAACAGGGTTGGCGGCTACACCTTC. Its translation is CASSISRNRVGGYTF.

A note on this clonotype: A junction end diverges from the germline sequence, so it may reflect a read error. The V and J genes are TRBV10-2 and TRBJ2-7, with D unresolved. This CDR3 region has 15 residues. Germline V lookup: CDR1 WSHSY, CDR2 SAAADI. CDR3 DNA: TGTGCCAGCAGTTACGTGTCGGACCCTGCCTACGAGCAGTACTTC. It translates to CASSYVSDPAYEQYF.

There are many counts of this clonotype. The gene calls are TRBV7-3 and TRBJ1-1; 7 nucleotides line up with TRBD1. V trimming: 5 bases; J trimming: 4 bases; junction bases outside the gene matches: 4. CDR1 SGHTA and CDR2 FQGTGA come from the germline V gene. The CDR3 consists of 13 residues. The CDR3 loop is CASSADRVTEAFF. CDR3 in DNA: TGTGCCAGCAGCGCTGACAGGGTCACTGAAGCTTTCTTT.

Many counts were recorded for this clonotype. J is TRBJ2-6 and V is TRBV7-2; D perhaps matches TRBD2 (5 bases). This CDR3 spans 19 amino acids. Germline assignment: CDR1 SGHTA and CDR2 FQGNSA. Between the trimmed V and J ends, which lost 5 bases and 6 bases, there was a span of 26 bases. Here the CDR3 reads CASSTHAGRTPFEANVLTF. The CDR3 nucleotides read TGTGCCAGCAGCACACACGCGGGCAGGACCCCCTTTGAGGCCAACGTCCTGACTTTC.

In DNA, the CDR3 is TGTGCCAGCAGCAACCTGGGACAGGAGACCCAGTACTTC. This sequence encodes CASSNLGQETQYF. The chain recombines TRBV7-2 with TRBJ2-5; 7 nucleotides match TRBD1. The CDR3 loop spans 13 amino acids. V lost 5 bases and J lost 5; bases outside the gene matches: 5. Germline values: CDR1 SGHTA, CDR2 FQGNSA.

Turning to this clonotype: An end of the junction differs from the germline gene, which may be a read error. This chain uses TRBV24-1 with TRBJ2-5, with 7 bases that match TRBD1. This CDR3 has 15 amino acids. Germline V gene lookup returns CDR1 KGHDR and CDR2 SFDVKD. The CDR3, as DNA: TGTGCCCCCAGTGATACGGGACAGTACCAAGGGACCCAGTACTTC. Translation gives CAPSDTGQYQGTQYF.